This T cell receptor (beta chain) originates from a study of cytomegalovirus exposure and HLA in healthy donors. The study ran its PCR with 60 Vbeta and 13 Jbeta primers. Sequencing was performed with immunoSEQ multiplex PCR; in TCRdb, only in-frame clones are kept and a portion is missing. The table shows roughly 80,000 clones, with 65% to 70% occurring only once. Germline assignment: CDR1 MNHNS and CDR2 SASEGT. CDR3 length: 14 amino acids. The J segment lost 3 bases and the V segment lost 11 bases, leaving 7 bases of the junction unmatched. Sequences were obtained from PBMCs. The chain carries TRBV6-1 and TRBJ1-6, with 7 bases lining up with TRBD1. The source is a woman between 45 and 65 years old in good health and CMV-seropositive. CDR3: CAGGGTDYNSPLHF. The DNA for the CDR3 is TGTGCCGGCGGGGGGACAGACTATAATTCACCCCTCCACTTT.